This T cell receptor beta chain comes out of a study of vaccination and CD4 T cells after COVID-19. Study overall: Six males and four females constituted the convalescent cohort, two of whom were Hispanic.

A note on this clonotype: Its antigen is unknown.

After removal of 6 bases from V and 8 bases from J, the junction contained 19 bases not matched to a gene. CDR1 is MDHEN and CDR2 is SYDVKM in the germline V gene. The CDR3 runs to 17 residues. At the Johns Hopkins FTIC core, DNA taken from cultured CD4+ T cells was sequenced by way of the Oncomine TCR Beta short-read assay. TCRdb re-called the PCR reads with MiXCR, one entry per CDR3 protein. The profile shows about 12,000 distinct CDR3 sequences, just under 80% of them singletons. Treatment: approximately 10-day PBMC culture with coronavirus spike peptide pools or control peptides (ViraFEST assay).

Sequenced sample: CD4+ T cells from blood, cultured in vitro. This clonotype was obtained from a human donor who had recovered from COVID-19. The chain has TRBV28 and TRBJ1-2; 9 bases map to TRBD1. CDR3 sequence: CASSSPQGALGAWGYTF. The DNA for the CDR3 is TGTGCCAGCAGCTCGCCACAGGGGGCGCTGGGGGCATGGGGCTACACCTTC.